This T cell receptor beta chain was retrieved from a study of beta chain features in type 1 diabetes. Turning to the study itself: Analysis included over 100,000,000 sorted cells drawn from all samples. The study's findings and limits: Moderate but significant shortening of TCRB CDR3s was recorded in all four CD4+ subsets from Type 1 diabetes patients. Cells expressing TCR highly could be over-represented by cDNA sequencing.

A word on this clone: Its antigen remains unidentified.

As every portion of the isolated RNA was reverse transcribed, the sequencing read expressed TCRB transcripts. Profiling relied on immunoSEQ multiplex PCR, and the TCRdb table lists in-frame clones only, not all of them. The sample consists of approximately 250,000 clones, roughly 25% of them appearing once. V shed 4 bases, J shed 7 bases, and the junction held 11 bases outside the gene matches. The CDR3 is made up of 15 amino acids. Germline assignment: CDR1 MDHEN and CDR2 SYDVKM. CD45RO/CCR7/CD25/CD127/CD95/CD27 sorting isolated CD4+ naive, central memory, regulatory and stem cell-like memory cells.

Input material: naive CD4+ T cells from blood. The receptor comes from a woman in her twenties or thirties with type 1 diabetes. The V and J genes are TRBV28 and TRBJ1-2; TRBD1 matches 8 bases. The CDR3, as DNA: TGTGCCAGCAGTTCCCTCCCTGGGACAGGCGGTGGCTACACCTTC. This gives the protein CASSSLPGTGGGYTF.